Listed here are 23 T cell receptor beta chains from one sample, sequenced in a study of blood T cells in healthy people across ages. For the second PCR, which ran for 7 to 11 cycles, a sample-barcoded 5' primer and a J-beta primer mix were used. TCRdb re-called the 5' RACE reads through MiXCR, storing one row per CDR3 protein. The table shows around 1,100,000 distinct CDR3 sequences, with more than 30% occurring only once. The sequencing input was blood. The receptor set was obtained from a man aged 18 to 30 in good health.

The chain has TRBV6-5 and TRBJ1-6, with TRBD1 as a possible D gene (5 bases). Trimming took 6 bases from V and 5 from J, leaving 14 bases between them. CDR1 is MNHEY, CDR2 SVGAGI, per germline. The CDR3 spans 15 residues. The CDR3 DNA follows: TGTGCCAGCAGCGGGGGAGTAGGCCATAATTCACCCCTCCACTTT. It is translated as CASSGGVGHNSPLHF.

V is TRBV20-1 and J is TRBJ2-3; no reliable D call. Germline CDR1 DFQATT, CDR2 SNEGSKA (reference sequence). The CDR3 consists of 13 residues. The V and J ends lost 2 bases and 4 bases respectively, with 10 bases between them. The CDR3 DNA sequence: TGCAGTGCTAGACTGCTAAGAGCAGATACGCAGTATTTT. Residues: CSARLLRADTQYF.

This chain joins TRBV9 and TRBJ1-2, with D possibly TRBD1 on 5 matching bases. The CDR3 consists of 15 residues. The germline V gene has CDR1 SGDLS and CDR2 YYNGEE. V lost 4 bases and J lost 0, with 13 bases in between. The CDR3, as DNA: TGTGCCAGCAGCCCCCGGGACCTAACTAACTATGGCTACACCTTC. This codes for CASSPRDLTNYGYTF.

The V call is TRBV7-2, the J call TRBJ1-5; 7 bases map to TRBD1. CDR1 is SGHTA, CDR2 FQGNSA, per germline. CDR3 size: 14 residues. The J segment lost 10 bases and the V segment lost 5 bases, leaving 11 bases of the junction unmatched. The CDR3 protein is CASSRDSLDGPQHF. Here the CDR3 DNA reads TGTGCCAGCAGCCGGGACAGTCTCGATGGTCCCCAGCATTTT.

This clonotype was seen only a few times. V and J are TRBV9 and TRBJ2-7; D is possibly TRBD1 (6 bases). V was shortened by 4 bases and J by 0 bases, with 14 bases between the two germline ends. The CDR3 extends over 15 amino acids. The germline V gene encodes CDR1 SGDLS and CDR2 YYNGEE. CDR3 sequence reads: CASSRTGLSSYEQYF. The CDR3 DNA follows: TGTGCCAGCAGCCGAACAGGGTTAAGCTCCTACGAGCAGTACTTC. Full variable domain (rest looked up from reference TRBV9 and TRBJ2-7): DSGVTQTPKHLITATGQRVTLRCSPRSGDLSVYWYQQSLDQGLQFLIQYYNGEERAKGNILERFSAQQFPDLHSELNLSSLELGDSALYFCASSRTGLSSYEQYFGPGTRLTVT.

This clonotype occurred a few times. The V call is TRBV20-1, the J call TRBJ2-1; 7 bases agree with TRBD1. V lost 3 bases, J lost 0 bases, and 8 bases stayed unmatched. CDR1 and CDR2 (germline): DFQATT, SNEGSKA (reference sequence). This CDR3 spans 16 amino acids. The CDR3 nucleotides are TGCAGTGCTAGTGATGAACAGGGGAGCTCCTACAATGAGCAGTTCTTC. Protein: CSASDEQGSSYNEQFF.

The genes are TRBV7-8 and TRBJ1-1; the D gene is possibly TRBD1 (5 bases). Trimming removed 5 bases from V and 5 bases from J, with 15 bases in between. Germline V gene lookup returns CDR1 SGHVS and CDR2 FQNEAQ. CDR3 length: 14 amino acids. CDR3 DNA: TGTGCCAGCAGCGGACACCCCGCGGGGACTGAAGCTTTCTTT. This sequence encodes CASSGHPAGTEAFF.

This clonotype was observed a handful of times. This chain joins TRBV10-3 and TRBJ2-3; 9 positions agree with TRBD2. Germline assignment: CDR1 ENHRY and CDR2 SYGVKD. The CDR3 has 16 residues. After removal of 8 bases from V and 5 bases from J, the junction contained 14 bases not matched to a gene. CDR3 in amino acids: CAIWGGLASGGDTQYF. For the CDR3, the DNA is TGTGCCATCTGGGGGGGACTAGCATCGGGGGGAGATACGCAGTATTTT.

Turning to this clonotype: Relative to the germline gene, one junction end is altered; a read error may explain this. The chain has TRBV6-2 or TRBV6-3 and TRBJ2-1; D is perhaps TRBD1 (6 bases). There are 13 residues in the CDR3. Germline CDR1 reads MNHEY; CDR2 reads SVGEGT. The CDR3 DNA reads as TGTGTCAGCCGGGACACCTTGTACAATGAGCAGTTCTTC. Protein: CVSRDTLYNEQFF.

CDR3 region: CASSREWVTNEKLFF. The CDR3 DNA is TGCGCCAGCAGCCGAGAATGGGTCACCAATGAAAAACTGTTTTTT. The gene calls are TRBV4-1 and TRBJ1-4; D is unresolved. The germline V and J ends were trimmed by 4 bases and 5 bases, with 14 bases remaining between them. CDR1 and CDR2 from the germline V gene are MGHRA and YSYEKL. The CDR3 contains 15 residues.

This clonotype was recorded many times. The chain combines TRBV6-2 or TRBV6-3 with TRBJ2-3; D is ambiguous. V was clipped by 8 bases and J by 3 bases, with 21 bases between them. Looked up from germline, CDR1 is MNHEY and CDR2 is SVGEGT. CDR3 length: 16 residues. CDR3 sequence (DNA): TGTGCCAGCTGCGCCGCGGAGAGAAGGAGTACAGATACGCAGTATTTT. It specifies CASCAAERRSTDTQYF.

The table lists this clonotype with a few counts. This sequence joins TRBV6-6 and TRBJ2-7, with D unresolved. V was clipped by 0 bases and J by 4 bases, with 16 bases between them. The germline V gene has CDR1 MNHNY and CDR2 SVGAGI (reference sequence). The CDR3 is made up of 16 amino acids. The CDR3 DNA follows: TGTGCCAGCAGTTACTCGTCATCGGCCCAACTGTACGAGCAGTACTTC. Protein sequence: CASSYSSSAQLYEQYF.

This clonotype was recorded a few times. The CDR3: CASSWTGGATGELFF. The DNA for the CDR3 is TGTGCCAGCAGCTGGACAGGGGGAGCCACCGGGGAGCTGTTTTTT. The chain recombines TRBV27 with TRBJ2-2, with 10 bases matching TRBD1. The trim removed 6 bases at V and 4 bases at J, leaving 5 bases unmatched. Germline V gives CDR1 MNHEY, CDR2 SMNVEV (reference sequence). The CDR3 loop spans 15 amino acids.

This clonotype was counted between two and nine times. V usage is TRBV7-3 and J usage is TRBJ1-1; D uncertain. Germline V CDR1 and CDR2: SGHTA, FQGTGA. CDR3 length: 13 amino acids. Between the trimmed V and J ends, which lost 1 base and 7 bases, there was a span of 10 bases. The CDR3 is CASSLIGGYEAFF. The CDR3 region has the DNA TGTGCCAGCAGCTTAATCGGCGGGTATGAAGCTTTCTTT. Variable domain in full (rest from reference TRBV7-3 and TRBJ1-1): GAGVSQTPSNKVTEKGKYVELRCDPISGHTALYWYRQSLGQGPEFLIYFQGTGAADDSGLPNDRFFAVRPEGSVSTLKIQRTERGDSAVYLCASSLIGGYEAFFGQGTRLTVV.

This clonotype was detected a few times. The rearrangement links TRBV12-3 or TRBV12-4 to TRBJ1-1, with D possibly matching TRBD1 (5 bases). The CDR3 is 16 amino acids. Trimming shortened V by 5 bases and J by 3 bases, and 19 bases separated the two germline ends. The CDR3 region is CASSPSGGGSDTEAFF. The CDR3 nucleotides read TGTGCCAGCAGTCCCTCGGGGGGGGGATCGGACACTGAAGCTTTCTTT.

The chain recombines TRBV2 with TRBJ1-1, with D perhaps matching TRBD1 (6 bases). V shed 8 bases and J shed 11 bases, with 24 bases lying between them. The CDR3 totals 14 residues. The germline CDR1 and CDR2 sequences are SNHLY and FYNNEI. The CDR3 is CASRLDSFPTEAFF. As DNA, the CDR3 is TGTGCCAGCCGGCTGGACAGTTTTCCCACCGAGGCTTTCTTT.

V is TRBV29-1 and J is TRBJ2-5; tentative D call: TRBD2 (6 bases). The CDR3 spans 14 residues. V lost 7 bases, J lost 3 bases, and 18 bases lay in between. CDR1 SQVTM and CDR2 ANQGSEA come from the germline V gene. The CDR3 DNA is TGCAGCGCCGGCGGGCTAGGACTAAAAGAGACCCAGTACTTC. This sequence encodes CSAGGLGLKETQYF.

The rearrangement uses TRBV7-2 and TRBJ2-3; tentatively, D is TRBD1 (5 bases). CDR1 SGHTA and CDR2 FQGNSA come from the germline V gene. The CDR3 totals 13 residues. The germline V and J ends were trimmed by 1 base and 5 bases, with 7 bases remaining between them. The DNA of the CDR3 is TGTGCCAGCAGCTTAGTCGGACAAGATACGCAGTATTTT. Translated: CASSLVGQDTQYF.

This clonotype was counted a few times. The CDR3 DNA reads TGTGCCAGCAGCGCTCCGTTATCCGGAGCTGGGGCCAACGTCCTGACTTTC. It codes for CASSAPLSGAGANVLTF. The rearrangement uses TRBV7-9 and TRBJ2-6, with no clear D. Trimming stripped 5 bases from V and 2 bases from J, with 16 bases between. The V gene's germline CDR1 is SEHNR and CDR2 FQNEAQ (reference sequence). The CDR3 is made up of 17 amino acids.

This chain joins TRBV4-2 and TRBJ1-5; TRBD1 matches at 9 bases. This CDR3 is 16 amino acids long. Germline values: CDR1 LGHNA, CDR2 YNFKEQ. V gave up 1 base and J gave up 3 bases; unmatched junction bases: 4. DNA for the CDR3: TGTGCCAGCAGCCAAGCGGGGACAGGGAACAATCAGCCCCAGCATTTT. As protein: CASSQAGTGNNQPQHF.

This clonotype was observed a handful of times. Here the CDR3 reads CASRQGTNSPLHF. The CDR3 DNA reads TGCGCCAGCAGACAGGGCACCAATTCACCCCTCCACTTT. The chain recombines TRBV5-1 with TRBJ1-6; D is possibly TRBD1 (6 bases). In germline, CDR1 is SGHRS, CDR2 YFSETQ. CDR3 length: 13 residues. V was cut by 5 bases and J by 7 bases, with 10 bases left in between. The complete variable domain, with remaining parts taken from reference TRBV5-1 and TRBJ1-6, reads KAGVTQTPRYLIKTRGQQVTLSCSPISGHRSVSWYQQTPGQGLQFLFEYFSETQRNKGNFPGRFSGRQFSNSRSEMNVSTLELGDSALYLCASRQGTNSPLHFGNGTRLTVT.

Turning to this clonotype: At one of its ends the junction is not consistent with the germline gene, which may arise from a read error. The gene calls are TRBV6-6 and TRBJ1-5, with D tentatively TRBD1 (5 bases). Germline V CDR1 and CDR2: MNHNY, SVGAGI (reference sequence). This CDR3 is built from 15 residues. The CDR3 coding sequence is TGTGCCAGCAGTTGGGGACGGGCCAGCAATCAGCCCCGGCATTTT. It specifies CASSWGRASNQPRHF.

The chain uses TRBV6-2 or TRBV6-3 and TRBJ2-1; TRBD2 matches 8 bases. Trimming at V came to 2 bases and at J to 9 bases, leaving 9 bases not matched to a gene. CDR1 is MNHEY and CDR2 is SVGEGT in the germline V gene. The CDR3 has 15 amino acids. The CDR3 reads CASSYLAGGSGEQFF. As DNA, the CDR3 is TGTGCCAGCAGTTACCTAGCGGGTGGGTCGGGTGAGCAGTTCTTC.